This T cell receptor beta chain is from a study of blood T cell repertoires in COVID-19. Study as a whole: PBMCs, B-cell-depleted T cells, or T cells were the source of the cDNA or gDNA that made up the material.

This clone was recorded a few times. As processed by the authors: Amplification with reference gene primers provided the estimates of nucleated cell counts. Sequencing was performed with immunoSEQ multiplex PCR; in TCRdb, only in-frame clones are kept and a portion is missing. That table is the source of V, J and clone size, and D and trimming were worked out from the DNA. Of around 700,000 clones detected, 80% to 90% appear once; the ten largest clones hold roughly 0.25%. CDR1 is LNHDA, CDR2 SQIVND, per germline (reference sequence). The CDR3 has 14 amino acids. The V gene end was trimmed by 10 bases and the J gene end by 7 bases; junction bases not matched to a gene: 9.

The V call is TRBV19, the J call TRBJ1-6, with TRBD1 identical over 8 bases. The origin of this receptor is a woman under 30 with acute or convalescent COVID-19. Sequences were obtained from peripheral blood. CDR3 amino acids: CATQGARGNSPLHF. As DNA, the CDR3 is TGTGCCACCCAGGGGGCGCGAGGGAATTCACCCCTCCACTTT.